A selection of T cell receptor beta chains follows, all from one sample in a study of OX40 agonist ivuxolimab in advanced cancers. Profiling relied on immunoSEQ multiplex PCR, and the TCRdb table lists in-frame clones only, not all of them. The sample shows 65,000 to 100,000 clones, 70% to 85% of them seen only once. The specimen was CD4+ or CD8+ T cells sorted from blood, collected in a trial of the OX40 agonist ivuxolimab. The receptors shown here come from an adult with an advanced solid tumor such as melanoma, head and neck, liver or kidney cancer. Both conserved end residues are part of each CDR3. A D gene is named only where the DNA matches it firmly. Not every row has a clone size; where given, it reads once, few, many or a size class.

size: .
V: TRBV5-6
J: TRBJ2-1
D: TRBD2
CDR3: CASSRLAGGRTYNEQFF
DNA: TGTGCCAGCAGCCGACTAGCGGGAGGAAGAACCTACAATGAGCAGTTCTTC

size: .
V: TRBV6-5
J: TRBJ1-2
D: TRBD1
CDR3: CASRRDSESYGYTF
DNA: TGTGCCAGCAGGCGGGACAGCGAATCCTATGGCTACACCTTC

size: few
V: TRBV11-3
J: TRBJ2-1
D: .
CDR3: CASSPIEDEQFF
DNA: TGTGCCAGCAGCCCGATAGAGGATGAGCAGTTCTTC

size: .
V: TRBV27
J: TRBJ2-7
D: .
CDR3: CATWGAGASYEQYF
DNA: TGTGCCACCTGGGGGGCAGGAGCCTCCTACGAGCAGTACTTC

size: .
V: TRBV27
J: TRBJ1-2
D: TRBD1
CDR3: CASSPEQGLLYGYTF
DNA: TGTGCCAGCAGCCCCGAACAGGGGCTGCTCTATGGCTACACCTTC

size: once
V: TRBV6-4
J: TRBJ1-2
D: TRBD1
CDR3: CASSDSDPGQGNYGYTF
DNA: TGTGCCAGCAGTGACTCGGACCCAGGACAGGGGAACTATGGCTACACCTTC

size: .
V: TRBV7-2
J: TRBJ2-7
D: TRBD2
CDR3: CASSLVPSGNYEQYF
DNA: TGTGCCAGCAGCTTAGTGCCTAGCGGAAACTACGAGCAGTACTTC

size: .
V: TRBV7-2
J: TRBJ2-2
D: .
CDR3: CASTPARVDTGELFF
DNA: TGTGCCAGCACCCCGGCGAGGGTGGACACCGGGGAGCTGTTTTTT

size: .
V: TRBV2
J: TRBJ2-2
D: .
CDR3: CASDLGGATGELFF
DNA: TGTGCCAGCGACCTTGGGGGCGCGACCGGGGAGCTGTTTTTT

size: .
V: TRBV11-1
J: TRBJ1-2
D: .
CDR3: CASGTSNYGYTF
DNA: TGTGCCAGCGGGACTTCTAACTATGGCTACACCTTC

size: .
V: TRBV27
J: TRBJ2-3
D: .
CDR3: CASSLYGSTADTQYF
DNA: TGTGCCAGCAGCCTTTATGGGTCAACCGCAGATACGCAGTATTTT

size: .
V: TRBV11-2
J: TRBJ2-1
D: .
CDR3: CASSPFRLQFF
DNA: TGTGCCAGCAGCCCCTTTCGCCTACAGTTCTTC

size: .
V: TRBV7-6
J: TRBJ2-3
D: TRBD2
CDR3: CASSLGIAGGPAQYF
DNA: TGTGCCAGCAGCTTAGGAATAGCGGGAGGGCCCGCGCAGTATTTT

size: few
V: TRBV4-3
J: TRBJ2-4
D: TRBD2
CDR3: CASSQEPSGSQNIQYF
DNA: TGCGCCAGCAGCCAGGAACCTAGCGGGAGCCAAAACATTCAGTACTTC

size: .
V: TRBV2
J: TRBJ2-3
D: TRBD2
CDR3: CASSSPGGLAGDTQYF
DNA: TGTGCCAGCAGTTCCCCCGGGGGACTAGCGGGAGATACGCAGTATTTT

size: .
V: TRBV7-2
J: TRBJ2-3
D: .
CDR3: CASSPRGSTDTQYF
DNA: TGTGCCAGCAGCCCCCGGGGTAGCACAGATACGCAGTATTTT

size: .
V: TRBV7-8
J: TRBJ2-7
D: .
CDR3: CASSFGEVSYEQYF
DNA: TGTGCCAGCAGCTTTGGCGAGGTCTCCTACGAGCAGTACTTC

size: once
V: TRBV5-4
J: TRBJ1-2
D: .
CDR3: CASSQDTIYGYTF
DNA: TGTGCCAGCAGCCAGGACACAATCTATGGCTACACCTTC

size: .
V: TRBV7-8
J: TRBJ2-2
D: TRBD2
CDR3: CASSLVGLAYGTGELFF
DNA: TGTGCCAGCAGCTTAGTAGGACTAGCGTATGGCACCGGGGAGCTGTTTTTT

size: .
V: TRBV5-1
J: TRBJ2-7
D: TRBD1
CDR3: CASGYNPGTGPYEQYF
DNA: TGCGCCAGCGGATATAACCCCGGGACAGGGCCCTACGAGCAGTACTTC

size: .
V: TRBV16
J: TRBJ2-7
D: .
CDR3: CASSQDGDYYEQYF
DNA: TGTGCCAGCAGCCAAGACGGGGATTACTACGAGCAGTACTTC

size: .
V: TRBV6-6
J: TRBJ2-7
D: .
CDR3: CASSSIKSGYEQYF
DNA: TGTGCCAGCAGTTCAATCAAAAGCGGGTACGAGCAGTACTTC

size: .
V: TRBV5-4
J: TRBJ2-6
D: TRBD2
CDR3: CASSLQGWTSGSGANVLTF
DNA: TGTGCCAGCAGCTTGCAGGGTTGGACTAGCGGATCTGGGGCCAACGTCCTGACTTTC

size: .
V: TRBV2
J: TRBJ1-2
D: .
CDR3: CASSPLNYGYTF
DNA: TGTGCCAGCAGTCCCCTCAACTATGGCTACACCTTC

size: .
V: TRBV10-2
J: TRBJ2-7
D: TRBD2
CDR3: CASRPAGTGEQYF
DNA: TGCGCCAGCAGGCCAGCGGGAACAGGCGAGCAGTACTTC